This passage covers 18 T cell receptor beta chains from one sample sequenced in a study of OX40 agonist ivuxolimab in advanced cancers. Profiling relied on immunoSEQ multiplex PCR, and the TCRdb table lists in-frame clones only, not all of them. Of about 53,000 clones in the sample, 84% were seen once. Sequencing used CD4+ or CD8+ T cells sorted from blood, obtained in a trial of the OX40 agonist ivuxolimab. The receptors stem from an adult with an advanced solid tumor such as melanoma, head and neck, liver or kidney cancer.

This CDR3 is CASRIQGKWDSNQPQHF. The DNA of the CDR3 is TGTGCCAGTAGGATCCAGGGAAAGTGGGATAGCAATCAGCCCCAGCATTTT. The chain couples TRBV19 to TRBJ1-5; D possibly corresponds to TRBD1 (5 bases). In germline, CDR1 is LNHDA, CDR2 SQIVND (reference sequence). Deletions cut 6 bases from V and 0 bases from J, with 18 bases between. The CDR3 extends over 17 amino acids.

The chain uses TRBV25-1 and TRBJ2-5; D not certain. Germline-derived CDR1 and CDR2 are MGHDK and SYGVNS. CDR3 length equals 13 residues. Trimming cost V 8 bases and J 2 bases, with 12 bases left between them. This chain's CDR3 is CASLPPDQETQYF. The CDR3 DNA sequence: TGTGCCAGCCTCCCCCCCGATCAAGAGACCCAGTACTTC.

This clone has only a few counts. The rearrangement joins TRBV7-2 to TRBJ2-4; D ambiguous. Germline CDR1 SGHTA, CDR2 FQGNSA. Trimming took off 2 bases at V and 2 bases at J, with 4 bases between the two ends. The CDR3 has 13 residues. CDR3 protein: CASSLLPKNIQYF. CDR3 nucleotides: TGTGCCAGCAGCTTACTTCCCAAAAACATTCAGTACTTC.

The count of this clone is one. The rearrangement links TRBV6-9 to TRBJ2-5; no definite D call. V was trimmed by 3 bases and J by 5 bases, leaving 4 bases between them. This CDR3 has 11 amino acids. CDR1 is MNHGY and CDR2 is SVAAGI in the germline V gene. The CDR3 is CASSYPETQYF. CDR3 bases: TGTGCCAGCAGTTACCCTGAGACCCAGTACTTC.

This chain links TRBV5-1 with TRBJ2-5; 10 positions agree with TRBD1. V lost 2 bases and J lost 4; bases outside the gene matches: 8. The CDR3 contains 16 residues. Germline-derived CDR1 and CDR2 are SGHRS and YFSETQ. The CDR3: CASSFAGTGEGETQYF. For the CDR3, the DNA is TGCGCCAGCAGCTTCGCCGGGACAGGGGAGGGAGAGACCCAGTACTTC.

This sequence joins TRBV19 and TRBJ2-7, with D tentatively TRBD2 (5 bases). The CDR3 sequence is 13 residues long. The V end was cut by 10 bases, the J end by 6 bases, with 19 bases between. Germline CDR1 is LNHDA and CDR2 is SQIVND (reference sequence). CDR3 bases: TGTGCCACTGGGCGGCTAGCCGGGTCCGAGCAGTACTTC. It translates to CATGRLAGSEQYF.

The V call is TRBV7-2, the J call TRBJ2-5; D possibly matches TRBD1 or TRBD2 (6 bases each). Germline-derived CDR1 and CDR2 are SGHTA and FQGNSA. The CDR3 consists of 15 residues. V lost 7 bases to trimming and J lost 5 bases, with 20 bases between them. The CDR3 loop is CASKQGGVGGETQYF. Here the CDR3 DNA reads TGTGCCAGCAAACAGGGCGGGGTTGGTGGGGAGACCCAGTACTTC.

The chain uses TRBV19 and TRBJ2-7, with TRBD1 matching over 10 bases. The germline V gene has CDR1 LNHDA and CDR2 SQIVND (reference sequence). The CDR3 totals 13 residues. Trimming at V came to 10 bases and at J to 7 bases, leaving 10 bases not matched to a gene. CDR3 sequence reads: CATRQGAGAEQYF. The CDR3 DNA is TGTGCCACGCGACAGGGGGCGGGAGCGGAGCAGTACTTC.

The V and J genes are TRBV19 and TRBJ2-5; D perhaps matches TRBD1 (7 bases). Germline V gene lookup returns CDR1 LNHDA and CDR2 SQIVND (reference sequence). V was clipped by 1 base and J by 5 bases, with 14 bases between them. The CDR3 is 15 residues long. The CDR3 here is CASSIGEGAGETQYF. In nucleotides, the CDR3 is TGTGCCAGTAGTATAGGCGAGGGGGCGGGGGAGACCCAGTACTTC.

V is TRBV18 and J is TRBJ1-5; D not resolved. This CDR3 is 12 amino acids long. Germline V gene lookup returns CDR1 KGHSH and CDR2 LQKENI. Trimming took 2 bases from V and 5 from J, leaving 4 bases between them. The chain's CDR3 is CASSPGDQPQHF. The CDR3 nucleotides are TGTGCCAGCTCACCAGGGGATCAGCCCCAGCATTTT.

The CDR3 reads CASSTQGGRAYSYEQYF. The CDR3 DNA reads as TGTGCCAGTAGTACCCAAGGAGGGAGGGCGTATTCCTACGAGCAGTACTTC. The rearrangement uses TRBV19 and TRBJ2-7; 7 positions agree with TRBD2. Germline V lookup: CDR1 LNHDA, CDR2 SQIVND (reference sequence). V shed 4 bases and J 1 base; nucleotides not matched to a gene: 13. This CDR3 contains 17 residues.

On this clone itself: One end of the junction varies from germline; a read error may be responsible. The chain couples TRBV29-1 to TRBJ2-2, with a weak D call TRBD1 (5 bases). The germline V gene has CDR1 SQVTM and CDR2 ANQGSEA. The length of the CDR3 is 12 residues. CDR3 region: CTVQMGRGELFF. Written as DNA, the CDR3 is TGCACCGTTCAGATGGGGCGAGGGGAGCTGTTTTTT.

In this sample, this clone turned up once. This chain connects TRBV29-1 to TRBJ2-7; D not resolved. The CDR3 is made up of 13 amino acids. CDR1 is SQVTM, CDR2 ANQGSEA, per germline. Trimming shortened V by 7 bases and J by 2 bases, and 15 bases separated the two germline ends. Here the CDR3 reads CSALALNTYEQYF. CDR3 nucleotide sequence: TGCAGCGCCCTCGCGCTGAACACCTACGAGCAGTACTTC.

V gene TRBV5-5 combines with J gene TRBJ2-5; D may match TRBD1 or TRBD2 (5 bases each). The CDR3 runs to 14 residues. Germline CDR1 reads SGHKS; CDR2 reads YYEKEE (reference sequence). V was clipped by 3 bases and J by 5 bases, with 14 bases between them. Here the CDR3 DNA reads TGTGCCAGCAGCTGGGGACGATCTAGGGAGACCCAGTACTTC. Translation gives CASSWGRSRETQYF.

The V call is TRBV18, the J call TRBJ2-6, with a tentative D call TRBD2 (5 bases). The CDR3 totals 15 residues. Trimming left V 2 bases short and J 0 bases short, with 5 bases between. Germline V gene sequence: CDR1 KGHSH, CDR2 LQKENI. The CDR3 region is CASSPTSSGANVLTF. The CDR3 nucleotides are TGTGCCAGCTCACCAACTAGCTCTGGGGCCAACGTCCTGACTTTC.

Regarding this clone: Sequence at one end of the junction differs from germline and may be a read error. The V and J genes are TRBV27 and TRBJ2-6; 8 positions agree with TRBD1. The CDR3 length is 17 residues. Germline values: CDR1 MNHEY, CDR2 SMNVEV (reference sequence). In DNA form, the CDR3 reads TGTGCCAGCAGTTTTTCGCTCCAGGGGGCCGGGGCCGACGTCCTGACTTTC. Its protein product is CASSFSLQGAGADVLTF.

The gene calls are TRBV7-6 and TRBJ2-7, with 10 bases identical to TRBD1. Germline trimming cut 2 bases from V and 2 bases from J; bases unmatched to any gene: 15. This CDR3 region has 19 residues. From germline, CDR1 is SGHVS and CDR2 FNYEAQ. The CDR3 loop reads CASSLRDRGGLAAPYEQYF. The CDR3 DNA reads as TGTGCCAGCAGCTTAAGGGACAGGGGAGGACTAGCCGCTCCCTACGAGCAGTACTTC.

The V and J genes are TRBV7-9 and TRBJ1-6, with D hard to call. The CDR3 length is 17 residues. Trimming stripped 2 bases from V and 4 bases from J, with 15 bases between. CDR1 and CDR2 from the germline V gene are SEHNR and FQNEAQ (reference sequence). CDR3 nucleotide sequence: TGTGCCAGCAGCTTATCTCGAGGTCCCGAGTATAATTCACCCCTCCACTTT. Translation gives CASSLSRGPEYNSPLHF.